The following is a TCR beta chain sequence with its context. At one of its ends the junction is not consistent with the germline gene, which may arise from a read error. The CDR3 runs 15 residues. Germline V gene sequence: CDR1 SNHLY, CDR2 FYNNEI. The sample is drawn from a study of OX40 agonist ivuxolimab in advanced cancers. Clones were read by immunoSEQ multiplex PCR, and TCRdb kept only the in-frame ones, dropping some. The sample shows around 88,000 clones, under 95% of them seen only once. Sequenced here: CD4+ or CD8+ T cells sorted from blood, sampled in a trial of the OX40 agonist ivuxolimab. The sequence was collected from an adult with an advanced solid tumor such as melanoma, head and neck, liver or kidney cancer. The chain links TRBV2 to TRBJ1-2; possible D gene TRBD1, 5 bases. CDR3 loop: CASREDRLANYGYTF. The CDR3 nucleotides are TGTGCCAGCAGAGAAGACAGACTAGCTAACTATGGCTACACCTTC.